Listed below are T cell receptor beta chains from one sample, sequenced in a study of post-analysis software for immune sequencing data. Each CDR3 protein is one row after TCRdb ran MiXCR on the PCR reads. The sample holds a few hundred thousand distinct CDR3 sequences, roughly 38% seen once. Material for sequencing was blood. The receptors originated from a girl between 5 and 17 years old with multiple sclerosis. Both conserved end residues are part of each CDR3.

v_call: TRBV19
j_call: TRBJ1-5
cdr3_aa: CASSMKGNQPQHF

v_call: TRBV20-1
j_call: TRBJ2-7
cdr3_aa: CSAPKDPSYEQYF

v_call: TRBV7-8
j_call: TRBJ2-3
cdr3_aa: CASSLALTDTQYF

v_call: TRBV12-3/TRBV12-4
j_call: TRBJ2-1
cdr3_aa: CASSVATSGFTYNEQFF

v_call: TRBV5-1
j_call: TRBJ1-1
cdr3_aa: CASSLLERVTMNTEAFF

v_call: TRBV6-6
j_call: TRBJ2-5
cdr3_aa: CANSLPGEGETQYF

v_call: TRBV20-1
j_call: TRBJ2-7
cdr3_aa: CSARVAGGVYEQYF

v_call: TRBV4-3
j_call: TRBJ2-1
cdr3_aa: CASSPHGQGSFNEQFF

v_call: TRBV4-1
j_call: TRBJ1-1
cdr3_aa: CASSQDGWNTEAFF

v_call: TRBV27
j_call: TRBJ2-7
cdr3_aa: CATRGGADYEQYF

v_call: TRBV6-1
j_call: TRBJ2-5
cdr3_aa: CASSVTAQETQYF

v_call: TRBV27
j_call: TRBJ2-3
cdr3_aa: CASSSTRTDTQYF

v_call: TRBV5-1
j_call: TRBJ2-5
cdr3_aa: CASSLEVHSETQYF

v_call: TRBV6-6
j_call: TRBJ1-4
cdr3_aa: CASSTRQSTNEKRFF

v_call: TRBV11-2
j_call: TRBJ2-5
cdr3_aa: CASSLNTGIKEEQYF

v_call: TRBV5-1
j_call: TRBJ2-3
cdr3_aa: CASSLPPPADTQYF

v_call: TRBV6-5
j_call: TRBJ2-7
cdr3_aa: CASSYLRGPYEQYF

v_call: TRBV20-1
j_call: TRBJ2-3
cdr3_aa: CSAVRRKGGDTQYF

v_call: TRBV7-9
j_call: TRBJ1-5
cdr3_aa: CAGSDFTSNQPQHF

v_call: TRBV7-2
j_call: TRBJ2-7
cdr3_aa: CASSLALRSHEQYF

v_call: TRBV29-1
j_call: TRBJ1-1
cdr3_aa: CSARTRGNTEAFF

v_call: TRBV4-3
j_call: TRBJ1-5
cdr3_aa: CASSQFLGVNQPQHF

v_call: TRBV28
j_call: NA
cdr3_aa: CASSFEVNPEQYF

v_call: TRBV6-5
j_call: TRBJ1-5
cdr3_aa: CASSPDRGNNQPQHF

v_call: TRBV6-5
j_call: TRBJ1-2
cdr3_aa: CASSYSGGYGYTF

v_call: TRBV11-2
j_call: TRBJ2-2
cdr3_aa: CASSLVRVNTGELFF

v_call: TRBV4-1
j_call: TRBJ1-5
cdr3_aa: CASSPYPRGRRENQPQHF

v_call: TRBV6-5
j_call: TRBJ2-5
cdr3_aa: CASSYFTGFGETQYF

v_call: TRBV6-5
j_call: TRBJ2-7
cdr3_aa: CASRRGRRGEQYF

v_call: TRBV7-3
j_call: TRBJ1-1
cdr3_aa: CASSLQVNTEAFF